A single sample gave rise to the 14 T cell receptor beta chains below, sequenced in a study of early T cells in non-severe SARS-CoV-2 infection. TCRdb fed the 5' RACE reads into MiXCR, producing one record per CDR3 protein. The top ten hold 5.5% of the sample, which has tens of thousands of distinct CDR3 sequences, about 15% seen once. Material: whole blood. These receptor sequences come from an adult who was a healthcare worker with PCR-confirmed SARS-CoV-2 infection or an uninfected control (not recorded which).

This clonotype was seen ten or more times. The rearrangement uses TRBV4-3 and TRBJ2-7; 11 bases align to TRBD2. With 1 base clipped from V and 3 bases from J, the junction kept 8 bases outside the gene matches. Germline CDR1 and CDR2: LGHNA and YSLEER. This CDR3 contains 17 residues. The CDR3 sequence: CASSQVASGRPFYEQYF. In nucleotides, the CDR3 is TGCGCCAGCAGCCAAGTTGCTAGCGGGAGGCCCTTCTACGAGCAGTACTTC.

The chain carries TRBV29-1 and TRBJ2-5; D is unresolved. The ends were cut back, 3 bases at V and 1 base at J, with 9 bases in the middle. CDR3 length equals 13 residues. CDR1 is SQVTM and CDR2 is ANQGSEA in the germline V gene. Here the CDR3 DNA reads TGCAGCGTTGAGGCGGTGTTCCAAGAGACCCAGTACTTC. This encodes CSVEAVFQETQYF. Filled out from reference TRBV29-1 and TRBJ2-5, the complete variable domain reads SAVISQKPSRDICQRGTSLTIQCQVDSQVTMMFWYRQQPGQSLTLIATANQGSEATYESGFVIDKFPISRPNLTFSTLTVSNMSPEDSSIYLCSVEAVFQETQYFGPGTRLLVL.

The chain carries TRBV29-1 and TRBJ2-2; 7 bases align to TRBD2. V trimming: 4 bases; J trimming: 7 bases; junction bases outside the gene matches: 9. Germline V gene lookup returns CDR1 SQVTM and CDR2 ANQGSEA. CDR3 length equals 14 residues. The CDR3 DNA follows: TGCAGCGTTGTGCGCGGGAGCGAGATCGGGGAGCTGTTTTTT. Its translation is CSVVRGSEIGELFF.

The chain has TRBV25-1 and TRBJ2-7; 11 positions match TRBD2. J gave up 2 bases and V 6 bases, and 6 bases lay outside the gene matches. Germline V gene data show CDR1 as MGHDK and CDR2 as SYGVNS. This CDR3 comprises 15 residues. The CDR3 DNA reads TGTGCCAGCAGCACTAGCGGGAGACCCCCCTACGAGCAGTACTTC. Its translation is CASSTSGRPPYEQYF.

This rearrangement joins TRBV28 to TRBJ1-1; D may be TRBD1 (5 bases). The CDR3 is 15 amino acids. Germline V CDR1 and CDR2: MDHEN, SYDVKM. Trimming removed 3 bases at V and 4 bases at J, with 15 bases between. The CDR3 DNA sequence: TGTGCCAGCAGTTTTCATGGGGGACGGGGCACTGAAGCTTTCTTT. This translates into CASSFHGGRGTEAFF.

This clonotype has ten or more counts. V is TRBV12-3 or TRBV12-4 and J is TRBJ2-1, with TRBD2 as a possible D gene (6 bases). The CDR3 has 13 amino acids. Trimming shortened V by 7 bases and J by 8 bases, and 15 bases separated the two germline ends. This CDR3 reads CASTPGGIHEQFF. The CDR3, as DNA: TGTGCCAGCACCCCTGGAGGGATCCATGAGCAGTTCTTC.

The CDR3 protein is CASSRPGVDEQFF. DNA of the CDR3: TGCGCCAGCAGCCGCCCAGGGGTCGATGAGCAGTTCTTC. The rearrangement joins TRBV5-1 to TRBJ2-1; D is possibly TRBD1 (6 bases). The CDR3 runs to 13 residues. V was cut by 4 bases and J by 8 bases, with 13 bases left in between. Germline assignment: CDR1 SGHRS and CDR2 YFSETQ. Complete variable domain (other parts from reference TRBV5-1 and TRBJ2-1): KAGVTQTPRYLIKTRGQQVTLSCSPISGHRSVSWYQQTPGQGLQFLFEYFSETQRNKGNFPGRFSGRQFSNSRSEMNVSTLELGDSALYLCASSRPGVDEQFFGPGTRLTVL.

This clonotype turned up a few times. The chain recombines TRBV2 with TRBJ2-3, with 7 bases aligning to TRBD2. The J segment lost 4 bases and the V segment lost 2 bases, leaving 3 bases of the junction unmatched. The CDR3 runs to 14 residues. CDR1 and CDR2 from the germline V gene are SNHLY and FYNNEI. This chain's CDR3 is CASSETGRADTQYF. The CDR3 nucleotides read TGTGCCAGCAGTGAAACTGGGAGGGCAGATACGCAGTATTTT.

This clonotype turned up a few times. The CDR3 protein is CASSDVGRTDTQYF. The CDR3 DNA is TGCGCCAGCAGTGATGTAGGGCGCACAGATACGCAGTATTTT. V and J are TRBV10-2 and TRBJ2-3; D gene unclear. The CDR3 consists of 14 residues. The V and J ends lost 3 bases and 1 base respectively, with 8 bases between them. Per the germline V gene, CDR1 is WSHSY and CDR2 is SAAADI.

This clonotype has only a few counts. The gene calls are TRBV9 and TRBJ1-1; a possible D gene is TRBD1 (6 bases). Germline lookup yields CDR1 SGDLS and CDR2 YYNGEE. Trimming cost V 0 bases and J 4 bases, with 10 bases left between them. The CDR3 is 14 residues long. CDR3 sequence reads: CASSVEGRGTEAFF. The CDR3 nucleotides read TGTGCCAGCAGCGTAGAGGGCAGGGGCACTGAAGCTTTCTTT.

This clonotype occurred many times. The V call is TRBV19, the J call TRBJ2-1; tentative D call: TRBD1 (6 bases). Germline lookup yields CDR1 LNHDA and CDR2 SQIVND (reference sequence). The CDR3 has 15 residues. V shed 0 bases and J shed 4 bases, with 10 bases lying between them. In nucleotides, the CDR3 is TGTGCCAGTAGTATAGATCAGGGGCGGTACAATGAGCAGTTCTTC. Protein: CASSIDQGRYNEQFF.

This clonotype appeared a few times. At one of its ends the junction is not consistent with the germline gene, which may arise from a read error. The chain uses TRBV7-9 and TRBJ1-5; no reliable D call. CDR3 size: 13 residues. Germline V gives CDR1 SEHNR, CDR2 FQNEAQ (reference sequence). In DNA form, the CDR3 reads TGTGCCAGCAGCTCCGATAGCTATCAGCCCCAGCATTTT. It codes for CASSSDSYQPQHF. Full variable domain (outside the CDR3, taken from reference TRBV7-9 and TRBJ1-5): DTGVSQNPRHKITKRGQNVTFRCDPISEHNRLYWYRQTLGQGPEFLTYFQNEAQLEKSRLLSDRFSAERPKGSFSTLEIQRTEQGDSAMYLCASSSDSYQPQHFGDGTRLSIL.

V gene TRBV3-1 combines with J gene TRBJ2-7, with D perhaps matching TRBD1 (5 bases). The CDR3 length is 14 residues. Deletions cut 4 bases from V and 5 bases from J, with 15 bases between. Germline values: CDR1 LGHDT, CDR2 YNNKEL (reference sequence). In DNA form, the CDR3 reads TGTGCCAGCAGCCCCGGACACTTTTCCGACGAGCAGTACTTC. Its translation is CASSPGHFSDEQYF.

V gene TRBV5-1 combines with J gene TRBJ2-1; D is perhaps TRBD2 (6 bases). This CDR3 spans 14 amino acids. Germline-derived CDR1 and CDR2 are SGHRS and YFSETQ. V was shortened by 3 bases and J by 9 bases, with 16 bases between the two germline ends. The CDR3 reads CASSSEGAPGEQFF. The CDR3 bases are TGCGCCAGCAGCTCGGAGGGAGCCCCCGGTGAGCAGTTCTTC.